This T cell receptor beta chain derives from a study of blood T cell repertoires in COVID-19. Background on the study: The study drew acute and convalescent COVID-19 samples from the United States, Italy and Spain.

The CDR3 runs to 15 residues. Trimming stripped 5 bases from V and 7 bases from J, with 17 bases between. The germline V gene has CDR1 SEHNR and CDR2 FQNEAQ (reference sequence). This clone appeared a few times. Per the authors' pipeline: Researchers report that nucleated cell counts were estimated from reference gene primer amplification. Data came from immunoSEQ multiplex PCR; TCRdb stores just in-frame clones and leaves some out. V and J calls and clone size come straight from that table; D and trimming were deduced from the DNA. The repertoire consists of 200,000 or so clones, with around 80% occurring once and the leading ten covering around 6%.

The sample taken for sequencing was peripheral blood. The source of this sequence is a woman in her seventies with acute or convalescent COVID-19. V is TRBV7-9 and J is TRBJ2-2, with a tentative D call TRBD2 (6 bases). CDR3 protein: CASSDLPWGDGELFF. In DNA, the CDR3 is TGTGCCAGCAGCGACCTCCCTTGGGGGGACGGGGAGCTGTTTTTT.